One T cell receptor (beta chain) is described in this entry. The data stem from a study of blood T cell repertoires in COVID-19. Libraries were prepared by immunoSEQ multiplex PCR; TCRdb keeps only in-frame clonotypes and omits some of them. The data show tens of thousands of clones, with approximately 82% seen just once and about 44% held by the top ten. Germline loops: CDR1 LNHDA, CDR2 SQIVND (reference sequence). The CDR3 contains 15 residues. J was trimmed by 3 bases and V by 3 bases; bases with no gene match: 6. J is TRBJ1-2 and V is TRBV19; TRBD1 matches 8 bases. The sequenced sample was peripheral blood. The TCR comes from a woman older than 75 with active or convalescent COVID-19. The CDR3 is CASSISPGGYYGYTF. DNA of the CDR3: TGTGCCAGTAGTATTAGCCCAGGGGGCTACTATGGCTACACCTTC.